This T cell receptor (beta chain) was recovered during a study of beta chain features in type 1 diabetes. Study-wide points: For type 1 diabetes patients, VDJ junctions showed fewer insertions and more deletions. All four CD4+ subsets from Type 1 diabetes patients carried moderately but significantly shorter TCRB CDR3s.

Unmatched junction bases numbered 8, after V lost 7 bases and J lost 0 bases. The CDR3 has 17 residues. Per the germline V gene, CDR1 is LNHDA and CDR2 is SQIVND (reference sequence). This clone was detected a few times. Its antigen is still unknown. Investigators reverse transcribed all isolated RNA, so they sequenced expressed TCRB transcripts. Generated by immunoSEQ multiplex PCR, the TCRdb table keeps only in-frame clones and is missing some. This sample yields about 370,000 clones, of which over 8.5% are seen a single time; approximately 0.55% belongs to the top ten. The specimen was central memory CD4+ T cells from blood. The source of this sequence is a man aged 25-45 years with type 1 diabetes. The rearrangement links TRBV19 to TRBJ2-6; TRBD1 agrees at 8 bases. The CDR3 DNA reads as TGTGCCAGTATGAGGACAGGGACGGCCTCTGGGGCCAACGTCCTGACTTTC. Amino acids: CASMRTGTASGANVLTF. The full variable domain, completed using reference TRBV19 and TRBJ2-6, is DGGITQSPKYLFRKEGQNVTLSCEQNLNHDAMYWYRQDPGQGLRLIYYSQIVNDFQKGDIAEGYSVSREKKESFPLTVTSAQKNPTAFYLCASMRTGTASGANVLTFGAGSRLTVL.